The source of this TCR beta chain is a study of shared clonotypes between healthy human individuals. CD8 cells classed as naive were CD45RO-negative and positively selected for CCR7, excluding terminally differentiated effector memory CD45RA+ cells. The V end was cut by 4 bases, the J end by 1 base, with 11 bases between. The germline gives CDR1 SQVTM, CDR2 ANQGSEA. This CDR3 has 13 amino acids. A note on this clone: What it binds is not known.

Data came from immunoSEQ multiplex PCR; TCRdb stores just in-frame clones and leaves some out. The sample carries about 1,800,000 clones, roughly 94% recorded once. Study-level results: Across subsets, estimated richness was generally greater for naive than for memory populations. For sorted subsets, rarefaction showed incomplete sequencing despite large depth.

The receptor's source is a man between 18 and 35 years old in good health. Sequences were obtained from naive CD8+ T cells sorted from blood. This rearrangement joins TRBV29-1 to TRBJ2-7, with D maybe TRBD1 (6 bases). The CDR3 DNA sequence: TGCAGCGTTGCCACAGGGCCATCCTACGAGCAGTACTTC. Translating gives CSVATGPSYEQYF.